A selection of T cell receptor beta chains follows, all from one sample in a study of early T cells in non-severe SARS-CoV-2 infection. TCRdb reanalysed the 5' RACE reads using MiXCR and keeps one entry per CDR3 protein. Of 50,000 to 60,000 distinct CDR3 sequences detected, 11% appear once; the ten largest clones hold roughly a tenth. The sequenced sample consisted of whole blood. Every receptor here comes from an adult who was a healthcare worker with PCR-confirmed SARS-CoV-2 infection or an uninfected control (not recorded which). The CDR3 runs from the conserved cysteine through the conserved F or W. Each record gives: clone size, J gene, V gene, D gene, CDR3 DNA, CDR3 protein. D genes are given only for firm matches. For some rows the clone size is stated as once, few or many, or as a class when expanded; others skip it.

. TRBJ2-5 TRBV5-1 TRBD2 TGCGCCAGCAGCGTGGAAACAGCGGGGGGGACCCAGTACTTC CASSVETAGGTQYF
many TRBJ2-1 TRBV3-1 . TGTGCCAGCAGCCTCTCCAGGGATAGCGCGCGATACAATGAGCAGTTCTTC CASSLSRDSARYNEQFF
many TRBJ2-3 TRBV5-4 TRBD2 TGTGCCAGCAGCCAGACTAGCGGGAGGGGCGCAGATACGCAGTATTTT CASSQTSGRGADTQYF
few TRBJ1-1 TRBV3-1 TRBD1 TGTGCCAGCAGCCCAGGGGGTTTGCGCACTGAAGCTTTCTTT CASSPGGLRTEAFF
. TRBJ2-3 TRBV5-1 TRBD1 TGCGCCAGCAGCTTGGGGGGACAGAGAGATACGCAGTATTTT CASSLGGQRDTQYF
many TRBJ2-7 TRBV6-6 TRBD1 TGTGCCAGCAGTCAATTGGACAGGGTTTACGAGCAGTACTTC CASSQLDRVYEQYF
many TRBJ1-2 TRBV29-1 . TGCAGCGTTGCCGGCCTGGACTACACCTTC CSVAGLDYTF
. TRBJ2-7 TRBV29-1 TRBD1 TGCAGCGTTGGTGGATCATTAGTGGGACAGGGGGCCTACGAGCAGTACTTC CSVGGSLVGQGAYEQYF
. TRBJ1-2 TRBV29-1 TRBD1 TGCAGCGCGGGACAGAACTATGGCTACACCTTC CSAGQNYGYTF
many TRBJ2-7 TRBV28 TRBD1 TGTGCCAGCAGTTTACTTACAGGGGGCAAAAAGTACGAGCAGTACTTC CASSLLTGGKKYEQYF
few TRBJ1-1 TRBV29-1 . TGCAGCGTCGCCCCTAGCGGCCGTGGCACTGAAGCTTTCTTT CSVAPSGRGTEAFF
many TRBJ2-1 TRBV20-1 TRBD2 TGCAGTGCTCAGACTAGCGGGAGCACCTACAATGAGCAGTTCTTC CSAQTSGSTYNEQFF
. TRBJ2-7 TRBV5-6 . TGTGCCAGCAGCTTGACTAGACTCGACGAGCAGTACTTC CASSLTRLDEQYF
. TRBJ1-3 TRBV6-5 . TGTGCCAGCACGGGAGCTGGAAACACCATATATTTT CASTGAGNTIYF
few TRBJ2-7 TRBV29-1 TRBD1 TGCAGCGCTGTAGTAGGACAGGGCTCCTACGAGCAGTACTTC CSAVVGQGSYEQYF
. TRBJ2-1 TRBV5-1 TRBD2 TGCGCCAGCAGCTTGGAGATGGCTAGCGGGAGAAATGAGCAGTTCTTC CASSLEMASGRNEQFF
few TRBJ1-4 TRBV7-2 . TGTGCCAGCAGCTTACGGAAGGGTGAAAAACTGTTTTTT CASSLRKGEKLFF
. TRBJ2-1 TRBV4-1 . TGCGCCAGCAGCCAAGTCCGGGACAATGAGCAGTTCTTC CASSQVRDNEQFF
many TRBJ2-6 TRBV12-3/TRBV12-4 TRBD2 TGTGCCAGCAGACTAGCGGGTCCCTTCTCTGGGGCCAACGTCCTGACTTTC CASRLAGPFSGANVLTF
few TRBJ1-2 TRBV16 . TGTGCCAGCAGCCAATCGGCTCGAAATGGCTACACCTTC CASSQSARNGYTF
few TRBJ1-6 TRBV3-1 . TGTGCCAGCAGCCTTAGTTCGCAGGGAAATTCACCCCTCCACTTT CASSLSSQGNSPLHF
few TRBJ2-7 TRBV28 . TGTGCCAGCAGTCAGGGGGGAATATTGGGAGAGCAGTACTTC CASSQGGILGEQYF
. TRBJ2-1 TRBV4-1 . TGCGCCAGCAGCCAAGATTCGCCCACCGAACGGCTCTTC CASSQDSPTERLF
many TRBJ1-1 TRBV27 TRBD1 TGTGCCAGCAGTTTGACAGGGGAGACTGAAGCTTTCTTT CASSLTGETEAFF